This TCR beta chain was recorded in a study of immune evolution from preneoplasia to lung adenocarcinoma. The V gene's germline CDR1 is SGHNT and CDR2 YYREEE (reference sequence). With V trimmed by 7 bases and J by 6 bases, 6 bases remained unmatched. CDR3 length: 13 amino acids. As concerns this clone: Its antigen is undetermined.

Between the mid-2010s and the late 2010s, patients underwent resection in Japan or China. After pathologic assessment, macro-dissection selected premalignant or tumor cells for extraction. Study findings and constraints: Later-stage lesions appeared to have more T cells, more diversity, less clonality. Highest clonality occurred in KRAS-mutant, not EGFR-mutant or double wild-type, nodules.

The repertoire was sequenced with immunoSEQ multiplex PCR; TCRdb's copy has only in-frame clones and lacks some. The repertoire holds several thousand clones, with approximately 73% as singletons. This sequence was found in an older person with lung adenocarcinoma. Sequencing used FFPE minimally invasive lung adenocarcinoma tissue. The rearrangement uses TRBV5-4 and TRBJ2-1; 8 nucleotides agree with TRBD1. Here the CDR3 DNA reads TGTGCCAGCTCGATTACAGGGGGCAATGAGCAGTTCTTC. It translates to CASSITGGNEQFF.